Listed below are T cell receptor beta chains from one sample, sequenced in a study of OX40 agonist ivuxolimab in advanced cancers. Data came from immunoSEQ multiplex PCR; TCRdb stores just in-frame clones and leaves some out. The table records 45,000 to 50,000 clones, about 85% of them present only once. Sequences were derived from CD4+ or CD8+ T cells sorted from blood, sampled in a trial of the OX40 agonist ivuxolimab. These receptors were taken from an adult with an advanced solid tumor such as melanoma, head and neck, liver or kidney cancer. The CDR3 runs from the conserved cysteine through the conserved F or W. Each record gives: clone size, V gene, D gene, CDR3 protein. A D gene is named only where the DNA matches it firmly. Clone size, where shown, is once, few, many, or a class for clones that have expanded.

clone size: once; V gene: TRBV7-8; D gene: NA; CDR3 protein: CASSLREGNQPQHF
clone size: NA; V gene: TRBV6-5; D gene: NA; CDR3 protein: CASSSPGRGGYGYTF
clone size: NA; V gene: TRBV11-2; D gene: NA; CDR3 protein: CASSKRGNTEAFF
clone size: NA; V gene: TRBV6-5; D gene: NA; CDR3 protein: CASSLTLNSYNEQFF
clone size: NA; V gene: TRBV11-3; D gene: NA; CDR3 protein: CASSLDQVGQFF
clone size: once; V gene: TRBV11-3; D gene: NA; CDR3 protein: CASSSRGSLAGELFF
clone size: NA; V gene: TRBV7-3; D gene: TRBD1; CDR3 protein: CASSLEGTGDGYTF
clone size: NA; V gene: TRBV4-3; D gene: NA; CDR3 protein: CASSPLRATEQFF
clone size: NA; V gene: TRBV9; D gene: NA; CDR3 protein: CASSVGGGGGQQETQYF
clone size: NA; V gene: TRBV11-3; D gene: NA; CDR3 protein: CASSFGGAYEQYF
clone size: NA; V gene: TRBV2; D gene: NA; CDR3 protein: CASSEGVSLQPQHF
clone size: NA; V gene: TRBV18; D gene: NA; CDR3 protein: CASSPVVVAEYGYTF
clone size: NA; V gene: TRBV14; D gene: NA; CDR3 protein: CASSPLTGSNEKLFF
clone size: NA; V gene: TRBV5-4; D gene: TRBD2; CDR3 protein: CASSSSPGILAGLQETQYF
clone size: NA; V gene: TRBV13; D gene: NA; CDR3 protein: CASSLGGRDEQFF
clone size: NA; V gene: TRBV11-2; D gene: TRBD2; CDR3 protein: CASSLLAGDPDTQYF
clone size: once; V gene: TRBV5-1; D gene: NA; CDR3 protein: CASSVSPGQLNTEAFF
clone size: NA; V gene: TRBV28; D gene: TRBD1; CDR3 protein: CASSLPGQRNEQFF
clone size: NA; V gene: TRBV13; D gene: NA; CDR3 protein: CASSRSNEKLFF
clone size: NA; V gene: TRBV5-1; D gene: NA; CDR3 protein: CASSLYNGGGRETQYF
clone size: NA; V gene: TRBV6-1; D gene: NA; CDR3 protein: CASSASPGRSWNEQFF
clone size: NA; V gene: TRBV6-4; D gene: NA; CDR3 protein: CASSAGITTDTQYF
clone size: NA; V gene: TRBV19; D gene: NA; CDR3 protein: CASRPKSGRYLQETQYF
clone size: NA; V gene: TRBV30; D gene: NA; CDR3 protein: CAWSVLEFQANSPLHF
clone size: NA; V gene: TRBV7-6; D gene: NA; CDR3 protein: CASSLALPGAYSYEQYF
clone size: once; V gene: TRBV4-3; D gene: NA; CDR3 protein: CASSQDSWTNVLTF
clone size: NA; V gene: TRBV5-5; D gene: NA; CDR3 protein: CASSFSGQSDTQYF
clone size: NA; V gene: TRBV5-1; D gene: TRBD2; CDR3 protein: CASSQGLASDTQYF
clone size: NA; V gene: TRBV7-7; D gene: NA; CDR3 protein: CASSLNPGAGTGELFF
clone size: NA; V gene: TRBV9; D gene: NA; CDR3 protein: CASSPLGSYEQYF
clone size: NA; V gene: TRBV28; D gene: TRBD2; CDR3 protein: CASSLSGAPWGEQYF
clone size: NA; V gene: TRBV30; D gene: NA; CDR3 protein: CAWSNPPGAQYF
clone size: NA; V gene: TRBV5-1; D gene: NA; CDR3 protein: CASSFWAGWYEQYF
clone size: NA; V gene: TRBV19; D gene: TRBD1; CDR3 protein: CASSIQDRGNTEAFF
clone size: once; V gene: TRBV18; D gene: NA; CDR3 protein: CASSKTSTDTQYF
clone size: NA; V gene: TRBV7-8; D gene: NA; CDR3 protein: CASRPGGTNYGYTF
clone size: NA; V gene: TRBV11-2; D gene: TRBD1; CDR3 protein: CASRPLTGEPNEKLFF
clone size: NA; V gene: TRBV2; D gene: NA; CDR3 protein: CASSETGSPEQFF
clone size: NA; V gene: TRBV29-1; D gene: NA; CDR3 protein: CSALIVGHQETQYF
clone size: once; V gene: TRBV4-1; D gene: NA; CDR3 protein: CASSQDGGQYGYTF
clone size: NA; V gene: TRBV2; D gene: NA; CDR3 protein: CASSFTYEQYF
clone size: NA; V gene: TRBV9; D gene: NA; CDR3 protein: CASTTEGDCYEQYF
clone size: NA; V gene: TRBV5-1; D gene: TRBD2; CDR3 protein: CASSSGTSGGFDEQFF
clone size: NA; V gene: TRBV10-2; D gene: NA; CDR3 protein: CASSQQGVRLFF
clone size: NA; V gene: TRBV10-2; D gene: NA; CDR3 protein: CASSVNSQETQYF
clone size: NA; V gene: TRBV2; D gene: NA; CDR3 protein: CASSKAGVDEQYF
clone size: NA; V gene: TRBV7-9; D gene: NA; CDR3 protein: CASSLAQDTEAFF
clone size: NA; V gene: TRBV19; D gene: NA; CDR3 protein: CASSEGQNEKLFF
clone size: NA; V gene: TRBV11-2; D gene: NA; CDR3 protein: CASSLGRTTEAFF
clone size: NA; V gene: TRBV18; D gene: NA; CDR3 protein: CASSPLDGSGGYTF